Shown below are 28 T cell receptor beta chains from a single sample sequenced in a study of beta chain features in type 1 diabetes. Study observations and caveats: Across all four CD4+ subsets, people with type 1 diabetes showed modestly shorter TCRB CDR3s.

These TCRs are of unknown antigen specificity. TCRB transcripts that were expressed got sequenced, as all of the isolated RNA had been reverse transcribed. The method was immunoSEQ multiplex PCR; TCRdb's version includes in-frame clones alone and lacks a portion of them. The sample records around 300,000 clones, approximately 16% being singletons. The specimen was naive CD4+ T cells from blood. The receptors shown here come from a man aged 18 to 30 with type 1 diabetes.

This clone was seen more than once but under ten times. The V and J genes are TRBV27 and TRBJ2-7, with TRBD1 matching over 9 bases. CDR3 length: 15 residues. Looked up from germline, CDR1 is MNHEY and CDR2 is SMNVEV (reference sequence). Unmatched junction bases numbered 10, after V lost 6 bases and J lost 4 bases. The CDR3 is CASRFAGTGMYEQYF. DNA of the CDR3: TGTGCCAGCAGATTTGCCGGGACAGGGATGTACGAGCAGTACTTC.

This clone was counted only a few times. The V gene is TRBV30, the J gene TRBJ2-2, with TRBD2 as a possible D gene (7 bases). CDR3 length equals 16 residues. Germline assignment: CDR1 GTSNPN and CDR2 SVGIG (reference sequence). Trimming removed 0 bases at V and 7 bases at J, with 18 bases between. The CDR3 DNA reads as TGTGCCTGGAGTGTAGGGGCGGGGGCGCTGGGCGGGGAGCTGTTTTTT. This encodes CAWSVGAGALGGELFF. Complete variable domain (other parts from reference TRBV30 and TRBJ2-2): SQTIHQWPATLVQPVGSPLSLECTVEGTSNPNLYWYRQAAGRGLQLLFYSVGIGQISSEVPQNLSASRPQDRQFILSSKKLLLSDSGFYLCAWSVGAGALGGELFFGEGSRLTVL.

This rearrangement joins TRBV25-1 to TRBJ2-1; D is unresolved. V shed 3 bases and J shed 0 bases, with 9 bases lying between them. Germline lookup yields CDR1 MGHDK and CDR2 SYGVNS. The CDR3 has 15 amino acids. The DNA for the CDR3 is TGTGCCAGCAGTGAGTGGCGGAGCTCCTACAATGAGCAGTTCTTC. Its protein product is CASSEWRSSYNEQFF.

The rearrangement links TRBV30 to TRBJ2-7, with 9 bases fitting TRBD2. V trimming: 4 bases; J trimming: 3 bases; junction bases outside the gene matches: 7. Germline CDR1 and CDR2: GTSNPN and SVGIG (reference sequence). The CDR3 extends over 14 amino acids. This CDR3 reads CAWNLLAGNYEQYF. The CDR3 region has the DNA TGTGCCTGGAACCTGCTAGCGGGAAACTACGAGCAGTACTTC.

This clone appeared a few times. This chain connects TRBV5-6 to TRBJ2-2, with a tentative D call TRBD1 (5 bases). Germline V gene lookup returns CDR1 SGHDT and CDR2 YYEEEE. The CDR3 runs 15 residues. V was clipped by 5 bases and J by 3 bases, with 14 bases between them. DNA of the CDR3: TGTGCCAGCAGTCCAGGGCGCAGTTACACCGGGGAGCTGTTTTTT. Encoded protein: CASSPGRSYTGELFF.

The chain couples TRBV13 to TRBJ2-3, with 9 bases aligning to TRBD2. Germline-derived CDR1 and CDR2 are PRHDT and FYEKMQ (reference sequence). The CDR3 extends over 16 amino acids. J gave up 1 base and V 5 bases, and 7 bases lay outside the gene matches. The CDR3 DNA reads TGTGCCAGCAGCCCGAGGTTAGCGGGGGGCACAGATACGCAGTATTTT. It is translated as CASSPRLAGGTDTQYF.

The chain employs TRBV30 and TRBJ1-5, with a possible D match to TRBD1 (5 bases). CDR1 and CDR2 (germline): GTSNPN, SVGIG (reference sequence). Deletions cut 0 bases from V and 6 bases from J, with 12 bases between. CDR3 length: 14 amino acids. In DNA, the CDR3 is TGTGCCTGGAGTGTAAATCAGGGCAGTCAGCCCCAGCATTTT. Translating it yields CAWSVNQGSQPQHF.

The genes are TRBV29-1 and TRBJ2-7; 11 bases are a match to TRBD1. The germline V gene encodes CDR1 SQVTM and CDR2 ANQGSEA. J gave up 2 bases and V 7 bases, and 10 bases lay outside the gene matches. The CDR3 extends over 15 amino acids. CDR3 in amino acids: CSAQLRTGGTYEQYF. The CDR3 DNA is TGCAGCGCCCAGCTTCGGACAGGGGGCACCTACGAGCAGTACTTC.

This clone was seen more than once but under ten times. The chain recombines TRBV7-2 with TRBJ2-1; weak D call: TRBD2 (5 bases). CDR3 length equals 15 residues. The V gene's germline CDR1 is SGHTA and CDR2 FQGNSA. Between the trimmed V and J ends, which lost 5 bases and 0 bases, there was a span of 11 bases. The CDR3 region has the DNA TGTGCCAGCAGCCAGAGCGGAGACTCCTACAATGAGCAGTTCTTC. It yields the protein CASSQSGDSYNEQFF. The full variable domain, completed using reference TRBV7-2 and TRBJ2-1, is GAGVSQSPSNKVTEKGKDVELRCDPISGHTALYWYRQSLGQGLEFLIYFQGNSAPDKSGLPSDRFSAERTGGSVSTLTIQRTQQEDSAVYLCASSQSGDSYNEQFFGPGTRLTVL.

This clone turned up a few times. The chain combines TRBV29-1 with TRBJ1-1, with D possibly matching TRBD1 (5 bases). The CDR3 loop spans 12 amino acids. Germline-derived CDR1 and CDR2 are SQVTM and ANQGSEA. Trimming removed 4 bases at V and 4 bases at J, with 10 bases between. This CDR3 is CSVVRGPTEAFF. The CDR3 bases are TGCAGCGTTGTGCGGGGACCCACTGAAGCTTTCTTT.

This clone turned up a few times. The same CDR3 can be traced to other DNA sequences in this sample. The chain recombines TRBV27 with TRBJ2-5; a weak D match, TRBD1 (5 bases). Germline loops: CDR1 MNHEY, CDR2 SMNVEV (reference sequence). Trimming removed 5 bases at V and 5 bases at J, with 12 bases between. The length of the CDR3 is 13 residues. The CDR3 coding sequence is TGTGCCAGCAGTCGGCAGGGCCGGGAGACCCAGTACTTC. Translation: CASSRQGRETQYF.

This clone was observed a handful of times. The chain uses TRBV11-2 and TRBJ1-1, with D tentatively TRBD1 (5 bases). Trimming took off 3 bases at V and 6 bases at J, with 17 bases between the two ends. The germline V gene encodes CDR1 SGHAT and CDR2 FQNNGV. The CDR3 is 15 amino acids. CDR3: CASSFSWGGDAEAFF. CDR3 coding DNA: TGTGCCAGCAGCTTCTCATGGGGAGGGGACGCTGAAGCTTTCTTT.

This clone has just a few counts. The V call is TRBV29-1, the J call TRBJ1-1, with TRBD1 identical over 8 bases. CDR3 length: 13 amino acids. The V and J ends lost 6 bases and 5 bases, in that order; junction bases with no gene match: 8. CDR1 and CDR2 from the germline V gene are SQVTM and ANQGSEA. CDR3 nucleotides: TGCAGCGTCCTGGACAGGGTGGGTACTGAAGCTTTCTTT. The encoded protein is CSVLDRVGTEAFF.

In this sample, this clone turned up once. The chain couples TRBV5-1 to TRBJ1-2; D remains unclear. Trimming stripped 1 base from V and 8 bases from J, with 12 bases between. The CDR3 loop spans 13 amino acids. CDR1 is SGHRS, CDR2 YFSETQ, per germline. The CDR3 DNA reads as TGCGCCAGCAGCTTGAGCGGGGAACGGGGCTACACCTTC. Amino acid sequence: CASSLSGERGYTF. The variable domain in full, completed from reference TRBV5-1 and TRBJ1-2, reads KAGVTQTPRYLIKTRGQQVTLSCSPISGHRSVSWYQQTPGQGLQFLFEYFSETQRNKGNFPGRFSGRQFSNSRSEMNVSTLELGDSALYLCASSLSGERGYTFGSGTRLTVV.

This clone occurred a few times. V and J are TRBV5-4 and TRBJ1-2; TRBD1 aligns across 7 bases. The CDR3 has 14 amino acids. The J segment lost 4 bases and the V segment lost 4 bases, leaving 7 bases of the junction unmatched. Germline lookup yields CDR1 SGHNT and CDR2 YYREEE (reference sequence). The CDR3 DNA is TGTGCCAGCAGCCGGGGGGGACAGCGCTATGGCTACACCTTC. This sequence encodes CASSRGGQRYGYTF.

A few counts support this clone. The genes are TRBV10-3 and TRBJ2-1; TRBD2 matches at 15 bases. The CDR3 covers 19 residues. Trimming cost V 3 bases and J 0 bases; bases outside gene matches: 6. Germline CDR1 reads ENHRY; CDR2 reads SYGVKD. The CDR3 reads CAISESGLAGGGSYNEQFF. CDR3 DNA sequence: TGTGCCATCAGTGAATCGGGACTAGCGGGAGGAGGCTCCTACAATGAGCAGTTCTTC.

The rearrangement links TRBV5-4 to TRBJ1-2, with 9 bases fitting TRBD1. The CDR3 is 14 residues long. V dropped 0 bases and J dropped 4; count of bases not matched to a gene: 1. CDR1 SGHNT and CDR2 YYREEE come from the germline V gene (reference sequence). CDR3 amino acids: CASSLDRGLYGYTF. CDR3 DNA: TGTGCCAGCAGCTTGGACAGGGGGCTCTATGGCTACACCTTC.

This clone has more than one count but fewer than ten. V usage is TRBV9 and J usage is TRBJ2-5, with a tentative D call TRBD2 (7 bases). CDR3 size: 15 residues. Trimming removed 4 bases from V and 1 base from J, with 14 bases in between. The V gene's germline CDR1 is SGDLS and CDR2 YYNGEE. The CDR3 DNA is TGTGCCAGCAGCCTGACGAGGGGGGGCCAAGAGACCCAGTACTTC. The encoded protein is CASSLTRGGQETQYF.

This clone was observed a handful of times. The V gene is TRBV10-2, the J gene TRBJ2-7; 10 bases are a match to TRBD2. CDR3 length equals 18 residues. Looked up from germline, CDR1 is WSHSY and CDR2 is SAAADI. Unmatched junction bases numbered 15, after V lost 0 bases and J lost 7 bases. CDR3 nucleotides: TGCGCCAGCAGTGAGTCACCGCGGGGAACTAGCGGGATGAGGGAGCAGTACTTC. Its translation: CASSESPRGTSGMREQYF.

The chain combines TRBV6-1 with TRBJ2-7, with TRBD2 matching 9 bases. This CDR3 region has 15 residues. After removal of 4 bases from V and 0 bases from J, the junction contained 4 bases not matched to a gene. The germline V gene has CDR1 MNHNS and CDR2 SASEGT. The CDR3 bases are TGTGCCAGCAGTGCTCTAGCGGGGAACTCCTACGAGCAGTACTTC. Translation gives CASSALAGNSYEQYF.

This clone has a handful of counts. The V call is TRBV5-1, the J call TRBJ1-6; no reliable D call. CDR1 and CDR2 from the germline V gene are SGHRS and YFSETQ. V was shortened by 4 bases and J by 6 bases, with 17 bases between the two germline ends. This CDR3 has 16 residues. The CDR3 protein is CASSPDGHRGNSPLHF. CDR3 nucleotide sequence: TGCGCCAGCAGCCCAGACGGTCACCGGGGTAATTCACCCCTCCACTTT.

This clone was seen a few times. V and J are TRBV28 and TRBJ2-4; 9 bases fit TRBD1. The CDR3 sequence is 16 residues long. CDR1 MDHEN and CDR2 SYDVKM come from the germline V gene. After removal of 7 bases from V and 0 bases from J, the junction contained 7 bases not matched to a gene. CDR3 region: CASIPGQGLAKNIQYF. DNA for the CDR3: TGTGCCAGCATCCCGGGACAGGGTCTAGCCAAAAACATTCAGTACTTC.

The chain has TRBV7-9 and TRBJ2-7, with no clear D. V gave up 5 bases and J gave up 5 bases, with 7 bases separating them. The CDR3 extends over 11 amino acids. Germline values: CDR1 SEHNR, CDR2 FQNEAQ (reference sequence). The CDR3 reads CASSPLHEQYF. CDR3 bases: TGTGCCAGCAGCCCCCTCCACGAGCAGTACTTC.

To note about this clone: The sample contains more than one DNA sequence encoding this CDR3. The chain combines TRBV5-4 with TRBJ2-5; 10 nucleotides line up with TRBD1. The CDR3 is 14 residues long. Germline CDR1 SGHNT, CDR2 YYREEE (reference sequence). V dropped 3 bases and J dropped 2; count of bases not matched to a gene: 1. CDR3 sequence: CASSSDRGQETQYF. CDR3 in DNA: TGTGCCAGCAGCTCGGACAGGGGGCAAGAGACCCAGTACTTC.

The genes are TRBV5-1 and TRBJ2-5, with TRBD1 identical over 8 bases. The trim removed 4 bases at V and 2 bases at J, leaving 10 bases unmatched. Germline V lookup: CDR1 SGHRS, CDR2 YFSETQ. CDR3 length: 16 amino acids. DNA of the CDR3: TGCGCCAGCAGCCTAGGACAGGGCGTCTCACAAGAGACCCAGTACTTC. It encodes CASSLGQGVSQETQYF. Complete variable domain (other parts from reference TRBV5-1 and TRBJ2-5): KAGVTQTPRYLIKTRGQQVTLSCSPISGHRSVSWYQQTPGQGLQFLFEYFSETQRNKGNFPGRFSGRQFSNSRSEMNVSTLELGDSALYLCASSLGQGVSQETQYFGPGTRLLVL.

The chain joins TRBV19 to TRBJ2-1; 9 nucleotides align to TRBD1. Per germline, CDR1 LNHDA and CDR2 SQIVND (reference sequence). With V trimmed by 4 bases and J by 8 bases, 9 bases remained unmatched. The CDR3 extends over 15 amino acids. CDR3 sequence reads: CASSNRGRTRHEQFF. For the CDR3, the DNA is TGTGCCAGTAGTAACAGGGGGCGGACTAGACATGAGCAGTTCTTC.

A remark on this clone: Within the sample, other DNA sequences also encode this same CDR3. The V gene is TRBV28, the J gene TRBJ2-7; D is undetermined. Per the germline V gene, CDR1 is MDHEN and CDR2 is SYDVKM. The CDR3 consists of 11 residues. Trimming left V 6 bases short and J 6 bases short, with 9 bases between. DNA for the CDR3: TGTGCCAGCAGCCGGAGTCGCGAGCAGTACTTC. It specifies CASSRSREQYF.

This clone was seen only a few times. The chain uses TRBV30 and TRBJ1-1; D may be TRBD1 (6 bases). Germline CDR1 reads GTSNPN; CDR2 reads SVGIG (reference sequence). CDR3 length: 13 amino acids. The V end was cut by 4 bases, the J end by 1 base, with 10 bases between. This CDR3 is CAWISGANTEAFF. CDR3 DNA: TGTGCCTGGATTTCAGGGGCGAACACTGAAGCTTTCTTT.